These T cell receptor beta chains were read from a single sample in a study of Tregs in tolerant kidney transplant recipients. Assay used: immunoSEQ multiplex PCR; TCRdb lists only in-frame clones, some missing. The sample carries 50,000 to 75,000 clones, 95% to 98% recorded once. The sample in question was Tregs from blood, obtained before the transplant. All receptors come from a human donor who received a combined kidney and bone marrow transplant. The CDR3 runs from the conserved cysteine through the conserved F or W. The D gene is left open where the match is weak. Some rows have no size entry. The others give once, few or many, or a class for an expanded clone.

j_call v_call clone_size d_call cdr3_nt cdr3_aa
TRBJ2-1 TRBV7-9 - TRBD2 TGTGCCAGCAGCTTACAACTAGCGGGGGGGGTCAATGAGCAGTTCTTC CASSLQLAGGVNEQFF
TRBJ2-7 TRBV5-1 - - TGCGCCAGCAGCCACTCCCAGGGCTTCGAGCAGTACTTC CASSHSQGFEQYF
TRBJ2-7 TRBV9 - TRBD1 TGTGCCAGCAGCCCCGGGACAGGTACCTACGAGCAGTACTTC CASSPGTGTYEQYF
TRBJ2-2 TRBV11-3 - TRBD2 TGTGCCAGCAGCTTAGCTCGACTAGCGGGTTACACCGGGGAGCTGTTTTTT CASSLARLAGYTGELFF
TRBJ2-7 TRBV27 - - TGTGCCAGCAGTTACTCGACCCAGCCACTAGACGAGCAGTACTTC CASSYSTQPLDEQYF
TRBJ2-6 TRBV28 - - TGTGCCAGCAGTTTATTTCAGGGGTCTGGGGCCAACGTCCTGACTTTC CASSLFQGSGANVLTF
TRBJ2-1 TRBV18 once - TGTGCCAGCTCACCACCAGTGGGAGTTTCTTACAATGAGCAGTTCTTC CASSPPVGVSYNEQFF
TRBJ2-7 TRBV19 - - TGTGCCAGTAGTATGGGGGCGCTAGGAGGCGAGCAGTACTTC CASSMGALGGEQYF
TRBJ2-5 TRBV5-1 - TRBD2 TGCGCCAGCAGACTAGCGGGGGGGTACCAAGAGACCCAGTACTTC CASRLAGGYQETQYF
TRBJ2-7 TRBV29-1 - TRBD2 TGCAGCGTTAATGGACTAGCGGGAGTGTTATCCGAGCAGTACTTC CSVNGLAGVLSEQYF
TRBJ2-7 TRBV7-3 once TRBD2 TGTGCCAGCAGCTTGCTAGCGGGGGGGCCCTACGAGCAGTACTTC CASSLLAGGPYEQYF
TRBJ2-5 TRBV7-6 - - TGTGCCAGCAGCTTACTAGGATGGGAGACCCAGTACTTC CASSLLGWETQYF
TRBJ2-7 TRBV18 - TRBD2 TGTGCCAGCTCACCGGGACTAGTCCCCTACGAGCAGTACTTC CASSPGLVPYEQYF
TRBJ1-4 TRBV28 - - TGTGCCAGCAGTTTGGCAGCAACTAATGAAAAACTGTTTTTT CASSLAATNEKLFF
TRBJ1-5 TRBV5-3 once TRBD1 TGTGCCAGAAGCTCGACCGGGACAGGGGGCGGTCAGCCCCAGCATTTT CARSSTGTGGGQPQHF
TRBJ1-1 TRBV6-6 - TRBD1 TGTGCCAGCAGTTATTCGACAGGGGTGAACACTGAAGCTTTCTTT CASSYSTGVNTEAFF
TRBJ1-1 TRBV19 - TRBD1 TGTGCCAGTAGTAGGGGAGGGACAGGTCGGAACACTGAAGCTTTCTTT CASSRGGTGRNTEAFF
TRBJ1-6 TRBV15 - TRBD1 TGTGCCACCAGCAGGGACAGGGGAAAGTCGCATAATTCACCCCTCCACTTT CATSRDRGKSHNSPLHF
TRBJ2-3 TRBV29-1 - TRBD2 TGCAGTCTGGAGCGGGGTGGCACAGATACGCAGTATTTT CSLERGGTDTQYF
TRBJ2-3 TRBV5-1 - - TGCGCCAGCAGCTTGGTGGCTCAGGGCCTTGCAGATACGCAGTATTTT CASSLVAQGLADTQYF
TRBJ1-2 TRBV29-1 - - TGCAGCGTTGTTCCCGTCACTAAAGGGGTTAACTATGGCTACACCTTC CSVVPVTKGVNYGYTF
TRBJ1-2 TRBV25-1 once - TGTGCCAGCAGTGTTGGCAGGGCGATCTATGGCTACACCTTC CASSVGRAIYGYTF
TRBJ1-1 TRBV25-1 - - TGTGCCAGCAGTGGCCCAGCTAGTGAAGCTTTCTTT CASSGPASEAFF
TRBJ2-3 TRBV7-2 - - TGTGCCAGCAGCTTAGCAGGGGCCGGTACGCAGTATTTT CASSLAGAGTQYF
TRBJ1-2 TRBV27 - TRBD1 TGTGCCAGCAAGTTCGGGACAGGGGTTAGCGGCTACACCTTC CASKFGTGVSGYTF
TRBJ1-5 TRBV2 - - TGTGCCAGCAGTCTCATAGATAGCAATCAGCCCCAGCATTTT CASSLIDSNQPQHF
TRBJ2-5 TRBV9 - TRBD2 TGTGCCAGCAGCGTAGGTTTAGCGGGAGCTCCCTGGACCCAGTACTTC CASSVGLAGAPWTQYF
TRBJ2-1 TRBV29-1 - TRBD1 TGCAGCGTAGACAGGGCAAGATTTAATGAGCAGTTCTTC CSVDRARFNEQFF
TRBJ1-1 TRBV2 once - TGTGCCAGCACCAGTATGAACACTGAAGCTTTCTTT CASTSMNTEAFF
TRBJ1-5 TRBV19 - TRBD1 TGTGCCAGCCGGGACAGGGGGCGCGGAAATCAGCCCCAGCATTTT CASRDRGRGNQPQHF
TRBJ1-2 TRBV28 once TRBD1 TGTGCCAGCAGTAACGCCCCACAGGGGGCGTTTGTGGGCTACACCTTC CASSNAPQGAFVGYTF
TRBJ2-5 TRBV7-7 - TRBD2 TGTGCCAGCAGCTTAGCGCGTTCTAGCGGGAGATCAGAGACCCAGTACTTC CASSLARSSGRSETQYF
TRBJ2-3 TRBV9 - - TGTGCCAGCAGCGTCCTAAGAGATCCCACAGATACGCAGTATTTT CASSVLRDPTDTQYF
TRBJ2-3 TRBV25-1 - - TGTGCCAGCAGTGGAAGCGGGGATACGCAGTATTTT CASSGSGDTQYF
TRBJ2-3 TRBV5-6 - - TGTGCCAGCAGCTTGGTCCAGCGGAGCACAGATACGCAGTATTTT CASSLVQRSTDTQYF
TRBJ2-7 TRBV11-3 - - TGTGCCAGCAGCCCAGACTCGTCTCGGGAGCAGTACTTC CASSPDSSREQYF
TRBJ2-7 TRBV14 - TRBD2 TGTGCCAGCAGCCAAGATCGGCTAGCGGGATCCTACGAGCAGTACTTC CASSQDRLAGSYEQYF
TRBJ1-1 TRBV2 - - TGTGCCAGCACCGACACTTCAAGGTTGAACACTGAAGCTTTCTTT CASTDTSRLNTEAFF
TRBJ1-5 TRBV15 - - TGTGCCACCAGTCGGAGCGGGCAGCCCCAGCATTTT CATSRSGQPQHF
TRBJ2-7 TRBV27 - - TGTGCCAGCAGTATAAATCAGGGTGCGTGGCCCTACGAGCAGTACTTC CASSINQGAWPYEQYF
TRBJ2-1 TRBV19 - TRBD2 TGTGCCAGTAGTATAGTTCCGCTAGCGGGAGTGGGCAATGAGCAGTTCTTC CASSIVPLAGVGNEQFF
TRBJ2-4 TRBV15 - TRBD2 TGTGCCACCAGCAGGAGGCCCCTGACTAGCGGGGGGTATGCCAAAAACATTCAGTACTTC CATSRRPLTSGGYAKNIQYF